The clone carrying this T cell receptor beta chain was counted ten times or more. Uncontrolled infection, other autoimmune disease, pregnancy or lactation led to exclusion. Any symptoms of ophthalmopathy came after the first hyperthyroidism diagnosis, from which the blood sample dates. J lost 3 bases, V lost 4 bases, and 10 bases had no gene match. CDR3 length: 16 residues. Germline lookup yields CDR1 LGHDT and CDR2 YNNKEL (reference sequence). The entry originates in a study of T cells in Graves' hyperthyroidism and ophthalmopathy. RNA transcripts provided the source from which TCR beta CDR3 regions were amplified. First-round RT-PCR of the TCR CDR3 relied on the HTBI primer set. TCRdb reprocessed the multiplex PCR reads via MiXCR and lists one record per CDR3 protein. This table holds about 720,000 distinct CDR3 sequences, under 20% found once.

The sequencing input was blood. The clonotype comes from a woman between 50 and 59 years old with Graves' hyperthyroidism that later progressed to Graves' ophthalmopathy. The rearrangement joins TRBV3-1 to TRBJ2-5, with 8 bases lining up with TRBD1. In nucleotides, the CDR3 is TGTGCCAGCAGCCCCTTAAGCCAGGGGGCGGAAGAGACCCAGTACTTC. Protein sequence: CASSPLSQGAEETQYF.